This T cell receptor (beta chain) comes out of a study of blood T cell repertoires in COVID-19. Trimming took 5 bases from V and 7 from J, leaving 12 bases between them. The CDR3 is made up of 13 amino acids. In the authors' methods: Reference gene primer amplification yielded estimated nucleated cell counts. Data came from immunoSEQ multiplex PCR; TCRdb stores just in-frame clones and leaves some out. The DNA gave D and trimming, while V, J and clone size come from that table. The sample yields under 95,000 clones, around 88% seen once. The TCR was taken from a man in his 60s with acute or convalescent COVID-19. The chain carries TRBV12-3 or TRBV12-4 and TRBJ1-5, with a tentative D call TRBD1 (5 bases). Sequencing was carried out using peripheral blood. The CDR3 loop reads CASSGGVRQPQHF. In DNA, the CDR3 is TGTGCCAGCAGTGGGGGGGTTCGGCAGCCCCAGCATTTT.